This T cell receptor beta chain was found in a study of blood T cell repertoires in COVID-19 (dated by TCRdb to the early 2020s). With respect to the entire study: Collaborator samples came from the United States, Italy and Spain and covered acute and convalescent phases of COVID-19. The prospective study material was composed of cDNA or gDNA derived from T cells, B-cell-depleted T cells, or PBMCs. Subjects who had been exposed to COVID-19, were actively infected with it, or had recovered from it provided the deeply sampled blood TCRbeta repertoires that made up the dataset. The repertoires were released in a freely available public database intended as a resource for research on the immune response to SARS-CoV-2. The samples were drawn from the first 160 participants of the ongoing ImmuneRACE study and from 950 to 1,500 subjects provided by 6 global collaborators. The sample metadata nearly always contained a de-identified subject ID, COVID-19 status, age in years and sex. Where HLA class I and class II types were available, the types were taken from metadata supplied by the sample provider, not from assay-based typing. What the research found in general, with its limitations: Clinical and demographic metadata were provided uncurated, with the amount varying by source and participant.

TCRbeta CDR3 regions were amplified from genomic DNA using the immunoSEQ Assay, a bias-controlled multiplex PCR. The authors' analysis ran thus. Nucleated cell counts per sample were estimated from amplification of reference gene primers within the assay. To quantify the absolute abundance of each unique TCRbeta CDR3 rearrangement, sequence reads were collapsed and filtered. Productive Simpson clonality was computed per sample as the square root of Simpson's diversity index over productive rearrangements. As stored in TCRdb, this immuneACCESS dataset retains in-frame rearrangements with V and J assigned. A fraction of the clones does not appear; measured against another copy, unresolved V genes explain less than half of the discrepancy, and the remainder lacks a known reason. V, J and clone size are those of that table, while D and trimming were read from the DNA. The sample data list 150,000 to 200,000 clones, and roughly nine tenths of these were observed just once. The ten largest clones capture roughly 7% of the sample.

Whole blood was collected in K2EDTA tubes by collaborating institutions according to the institutions' own protocols. For TCRbeta analysis, collaborators shipped samples in one of three forms: frozen whole blood, isolated PBMCs, or DNA extracted from either of those sample types. A remark on this clone: It lacks a known antigen. It has no much larger one-base neighbor in the sample; base qualities were not kept.

V drops 0 bases and J drops 7 bases, leaving 6 bases in between. From the cysteine up to the phenylalanine, the CDR3 has a length of 12 residues. The retained sequence is limited to the CDR3, 36 bases, with the frame set at the first base. Per the germline V gene (reference sequence), LGHDT is the CDR1 and YNNKEL is the CDR2. The sequence derives from a woman aged 80 or older in a cohort sampled during active or convalescent COVID-19. The sequenced sample was peripheral blood. This chain is built from TRBV3-1 (or the pseudogene TRBV3-2) and TRBJ2-5, with the D gene not clear enough to name. The DNA is TGTGCCAGCAGCCAAGATCCGGGGACCCAGTACTTC. Translated, it reads CASSQDPGTQYF.